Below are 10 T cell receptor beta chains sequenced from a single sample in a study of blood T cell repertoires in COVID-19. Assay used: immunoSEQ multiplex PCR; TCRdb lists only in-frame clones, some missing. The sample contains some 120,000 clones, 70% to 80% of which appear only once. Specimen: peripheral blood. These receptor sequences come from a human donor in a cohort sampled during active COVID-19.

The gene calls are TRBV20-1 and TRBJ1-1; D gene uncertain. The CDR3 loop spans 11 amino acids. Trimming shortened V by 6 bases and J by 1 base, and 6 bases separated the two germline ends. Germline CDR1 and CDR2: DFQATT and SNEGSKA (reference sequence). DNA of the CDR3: TGCAGTGCCGCGGAGAACACTGAAGCTTTCTTT. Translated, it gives CSAAENTEAFF.

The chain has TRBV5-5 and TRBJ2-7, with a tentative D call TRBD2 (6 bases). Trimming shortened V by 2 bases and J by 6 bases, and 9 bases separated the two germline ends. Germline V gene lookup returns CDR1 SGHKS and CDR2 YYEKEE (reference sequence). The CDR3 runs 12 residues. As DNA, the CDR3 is TGTGCCAGCAGCTTTTGGAGGGGCGAGCAGTACTTC. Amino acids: CASSFWRGEQYF.

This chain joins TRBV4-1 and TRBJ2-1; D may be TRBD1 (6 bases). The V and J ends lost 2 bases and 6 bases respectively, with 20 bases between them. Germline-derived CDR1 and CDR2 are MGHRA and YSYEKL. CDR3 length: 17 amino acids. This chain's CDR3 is CASSQSTSQGFLNEQFF. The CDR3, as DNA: TGCGCCAGCAGCCAAAGCACTTCGCAGGGGTTCCTCAATGAGCAGTTCTTC.

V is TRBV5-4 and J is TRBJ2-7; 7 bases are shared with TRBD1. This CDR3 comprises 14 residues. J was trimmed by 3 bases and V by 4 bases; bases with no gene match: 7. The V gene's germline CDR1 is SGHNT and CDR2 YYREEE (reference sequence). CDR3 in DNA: TGTGCCAGCAGCCGGGACAGCGAGCACTACGAGCAGTACTTC. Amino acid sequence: CASSRDSEHYEQYF. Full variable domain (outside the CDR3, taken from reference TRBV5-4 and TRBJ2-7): ETGVTQSPTHLIKTRGQQVTLRCSSQSGHNTVSWYQQALGQGPQFIFQYYREEENGRGNFPPRFSGLQFPNYSSELNVNALELDDSALYLCASSRDSEHYEQYFGPGTRLTVT.

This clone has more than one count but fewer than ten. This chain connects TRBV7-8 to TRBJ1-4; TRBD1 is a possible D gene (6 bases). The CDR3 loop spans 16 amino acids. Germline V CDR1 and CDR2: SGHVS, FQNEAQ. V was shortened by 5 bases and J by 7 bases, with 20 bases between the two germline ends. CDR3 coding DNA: TGTGCCAGCAGCCATAGAACAGGGAGGGGCAGTGAAAAACTGTTTTTT. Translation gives CASSHRTGRGSEKLFF.

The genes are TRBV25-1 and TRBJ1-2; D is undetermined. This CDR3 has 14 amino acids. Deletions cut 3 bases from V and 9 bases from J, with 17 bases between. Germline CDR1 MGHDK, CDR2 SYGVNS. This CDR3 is CASSDQTSGGSYTF. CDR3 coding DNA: TGTGCCAGCAGTGATCAAACCTCCGGAGGCAGCTACACCTTC.

The CDR3 DNA reads TGTGCCAGCAGCCAAGACCGGACAGGGGAGGGGAGTCAGCCCCAGCATTTT. It encodes CASSQDRTGEGSQPQHF. The chain uses TRBV4-2 and TRBJ1-5; 9 bases line up with TRBD1. Trimming at V came to 0 bases and at J to 6 bases, leaving 9 bases not matched to a gene. The CDR3 loop spans 17 amino acids. Germline V gene sequence: CDR1 LGHNA, CDR2 YNFKEQ.

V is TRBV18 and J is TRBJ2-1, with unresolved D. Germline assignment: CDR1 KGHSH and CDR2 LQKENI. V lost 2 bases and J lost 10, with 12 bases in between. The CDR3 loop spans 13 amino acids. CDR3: CASSPAVLREQFF. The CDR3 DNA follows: TGTGCCAGCTCACCAGCTGTCTTGCGGGAGCAGTTCTTC. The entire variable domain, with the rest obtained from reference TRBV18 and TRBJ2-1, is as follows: NAGVMQNPRHLVRRRGQEARLRCSPMKGHSHVYWYRQLPEEGLKFMVYLQKENIIDESGMPKERFSAEFPKEGPSILRIQQVVRGDSAAYFCASSPAVLREQFFGPGTRLTVL.

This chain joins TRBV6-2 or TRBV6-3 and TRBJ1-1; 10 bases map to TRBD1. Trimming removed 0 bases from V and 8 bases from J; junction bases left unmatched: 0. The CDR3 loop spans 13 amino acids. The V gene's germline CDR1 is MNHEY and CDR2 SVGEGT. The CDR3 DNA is TGTGCCAGCAGTTACTCGGGACAGGGGGAAGCTTTCTTT. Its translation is CASSYSGQGEAFF.

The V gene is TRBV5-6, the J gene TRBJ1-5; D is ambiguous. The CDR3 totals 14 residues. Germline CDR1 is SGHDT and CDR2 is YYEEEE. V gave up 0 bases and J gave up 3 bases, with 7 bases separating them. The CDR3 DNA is TGTGCCAGCAGCTTGGGCGGAGTCAATCAGCCCCAGCATTTT. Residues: CASSLGGVNQPQHF.